These 11 T cell receptor beta chains originate from one sample sequenced in a study of blood T cell repertoires in COVID-19. Generated by immunoSEQ multiplex PCR, the TCRdb table keeps only in-frame clones and is missing some. The profile shows 150,000 to 200,000 clones, 82% of them singletons. Sample: peripheral blood. The source is a woman in her 30s with acute or convalescent COVID-19.

The chain combines TRBV28 with TRBJ2-7; D is possibly TRBD2 (6 bases). CDR3 length: 12 amino acids. CDR1 and CDR2 from the germline V gene are MDHEN and SYDVKM. Trimming stripped 8 bases from V and 1 base from J, with 9 bases between. The CDR3 DNA reads as TGTGCCAGCTCGGGAGAATCCTACGAGCAGTACTTC. This sequence encodes CASSGESYEQYF.

This clone turned up a few times. This sequence joins TRBV11-3 and TRBJ2-7, with 9 nucleotides matching TRBD1. CDR3 length: 17 amino acids. V lost 5 bases, J lost 3 bases, and 14 bases stayed unmatched. Germline CDR1 SGHNT, CDR2 YENEEA. Here the CDR3 DNA reads TGTGCCAGCAGCCGGGCCGGGAAGGGACAGGGAGGCTACGAGCAGTACTTC. It specifies CASSRAGKGQGGYEQYF.

In its sample, this clone was seen once. The V gene is TRBV18, the J gene TRBJ2-7; 8 nucleotides agree with TRBD1. Looked up from germline, CDR1 is KGHSH and CDR2 is LQKENI. This CDR3 is 15 amino acids long. The V segment lost 2 bases and the J segment 6 bases; nucleotides outside the gene matches: 9. The CDR3 region has the DNA TGTGCCAGCTCACCAACTGGGACAGGAGGAGGCGAGCAGTACTTC. This encodes CASSPTGTGGGEQYF.

This chain links TRBV5-4 with TRBJ1-2; D is unclear. With 2 bases removed from V and 5 bases from J, the gap between germline ends came to 13 bases. Germline lookup yields CDR1 SGHNT and CDR2 YYREEE (reference sequence). The CDR3 is made up of 14 amino acids. CDR3 sequence (DNA): TGTGCCAGCAGCTTAATACACACCCAGTATGGCTACACCTTC. The encoded protein is CASSLIHTQYGYTF. Variable domain in full (rest from reference TRBV5-4 and TRBJ1-2): ETGVTQSPTHLIKTRGQQVTLRCSSQSGHNTVSWYQQALGQGPQFIFQYYREEENGRGNFPPRFSGLQFPNYSSELNVNALELDDSALYLCASSLIHTQYGYTFGSGTRLTVV.

This chain's CDR3 is CASRSSGTTDTQYF. The CDR3 DNA reads TGTGCCAGCAGGAGTAGCGGGACCACAGATACGCAGTATTTT. The chain combines TRBV6-5 with TRBJ2-3, with 8 nucleotides matching TRBD2. The length of the CDR3 is 14 residues. Germline CDR1 reads MNHEY; CDR2 reads SVGAGI. V trimming: 6 bases; J trimming: 2 bases; junction bases outside the gene matches: 4.

The chain has TRBV30 and TRBJ1-1; no definite D call. The CDR3 consists of 13 residues. Germline V gives CDR1 GTSNPN, CDR2 SVGIG (reference sequence). Trimming pared 0 bases from V and 5 bases from J, leaving 10 bases between. As DNA, the CDR3 is TGTGCCTGGAGTGTCGGGGAAAGGACTGAAGCTTTCTTT. As protein: CAWSVGERTEAFF.

The V gene is TRBV28, the J gene TRBJ2-7; TRBD1 matches 7 bases. The CDR3 is 15 amino acids. Trimming cost V 3 bases and J 3 bases; bases outside gene matches: 8. From germline, CDR1 is MDHEN and CDR2 SYDVKM. The chain's CDR3 is CASSLSGSGGYEQYF. DNA for the CDR3: TGTGCCAGCAGTTTGAGTGGGTCAGGGGGCTACGAGCAGTACTTC. The whole variable domain, filled in from reference TRBV28 and TRBJ2-7, reads DVKVTQSSRYLVKRTGEKVFLECVQDMDHENMFWYRQDPGLGLRLIYFSYDVKMKEKGDIPEGYSVSREKKERFSLILESASTNQTSMYLCASSLSGSGGYEQYFGPGTRLTVT.

V is TRBV3-1 (or the pseudogene TRBV3-2) and J is TRBJ2-1, with D possibly being TRBD1 (5 bases). The germline V gene encodes CDR1 LGHDT and CDR2 YNNKEL (reference sequence). This CDR3 comprises 19 residues. V was cut by 1 base and J by 3 bases, with 22 bases left in between. This CDR3 reads CASSQGSGGSPRGYNEQFF. The CDR3 DNA reads as TGTGCCAGCAGCCAAGGGTCGGGTGGCTCCCCTAGGGGCTACAATGAGCAGTTCTTC.

The gene calls are TRBV19 and TRBJ1-2, with 9 bases lining up with TRBD1. The ends lost 6 bases at V and 10 bases at J; junction bases unmatched: 18. The length of the CDR3 is 16 residues. CDR1 LNHDA and CDR2 SQIVND come from the germline V gene (reference sequence). For the CDR3, the DNA is TGTGCCAGTAGCGCCGGGACAGGGACCCGAGTTGACGACTACACCTTC. Translating it yields CASSAGTGTRVDDYTF.

This chain links TRBV5-4 with TRBJ1-1, with D perhaps TRBD1 (6 bases). The CDR3 is made up of 14 amino acids. V gave up 4 bases and J gave up 1 base, with 11 bases separating them. Germline V gives CDR1 SGHNT, CDR2 YYREEE (reference sequence). DNA for the CDR3: TGTGCCAGCAGCGTCCCGACAGGGAACACTGAAGCTTTCTTT. The encoded protein is CASSVPTGNTEAFF.

V and J are TRBV30 and TRBJ2-2, with 11 bases aligning to TRBD1. This CDR3 has 12 residues. Trimming cost V 7 bases and J 7 bases; bases outside gene matches: 2. CDR1 is GTSNPN and CDR2 is SVGIG in the germline V gene (reference sequence). This CDR3 is CASGTGGGELFF. CDR3 nucleotides: TGTGCCTCCGGGACAGGGGGCGGGGAGCTGTTTTTT. The full variable domain, with the rest looked up from reference TRBV30 and TRBJ2-2, is SQTIHQWPATLVQPVGSPLSLECTVEGTSNPNLYWYRQAAGRGLQLLFYSVGIGQISSEVPQNLSASRPQDRQFILSSKKLLLSDSGFYLCASGTGGGELFFGEGSRLTVL.